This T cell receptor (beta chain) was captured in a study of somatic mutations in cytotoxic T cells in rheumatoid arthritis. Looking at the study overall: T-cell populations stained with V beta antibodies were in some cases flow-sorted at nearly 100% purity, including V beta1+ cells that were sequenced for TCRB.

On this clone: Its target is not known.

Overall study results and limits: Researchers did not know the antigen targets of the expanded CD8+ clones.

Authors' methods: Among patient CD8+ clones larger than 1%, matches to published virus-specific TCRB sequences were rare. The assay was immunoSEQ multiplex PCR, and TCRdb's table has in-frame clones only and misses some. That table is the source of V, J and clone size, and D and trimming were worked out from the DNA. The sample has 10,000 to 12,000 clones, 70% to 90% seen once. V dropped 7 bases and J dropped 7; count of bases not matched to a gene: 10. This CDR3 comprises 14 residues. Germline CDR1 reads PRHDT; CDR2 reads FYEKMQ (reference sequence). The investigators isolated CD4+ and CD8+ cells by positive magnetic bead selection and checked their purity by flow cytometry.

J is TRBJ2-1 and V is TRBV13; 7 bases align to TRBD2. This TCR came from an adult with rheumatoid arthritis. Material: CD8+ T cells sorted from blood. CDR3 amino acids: CASTKGRGGNEQFF. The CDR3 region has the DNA TGTGCCAGCACCAAGGGGAGGGGCGGGAATGAGCAGTTCTTC.